Following are 8 T cell receptor beta chains from one sample sequenced in a study of shared clonotypes between healthy human individuals (dated by TCRdb to the early 2020s). CD8 naive samples were CD45RO-negative cells positively selected for CCR7, giving a CD45RA+CCR7+ population that excluded TemRA cells. Libraries were made using the immunoSEQ multiplex PCR assay. The clones in this table, taken by TCRdb from immuneACCESS, are in-frame only. Not every clone is retained; where verified, under half of the shortfall comes from an unresolved V gene, and the cause of the rest is unknown. The sample yields about 2.2 million clones; roughly 91% were counted once. The leading ten clones occupy about 1.8% of the sample. The sample consisted of naive CD8+ T cells from PBMCs. This specimen's cell subset or site label, per the study, means: CD45RA+CCR7+. These receptors originate from a young man in good health. Some clones in this sample may be carry-over from other donors' samples.

This sequence joins TRBV4-1 and TRBJ2-1; TRBD2 is a possible D gene (6 bases). Trimming pared 5 bases from V and 5 bases from J, leaving 10 bases between. The CDR3 spans 13 residues. Germline lookup yields CDR1 MGHRA and CDR2 YSYEKL. CDR3 nucleotide sequence: TGCGCCAGCAGCGGGACTCAGAACAATGAGCAGTTCTTC. Encoded protein: CASSGTQNNEQFF.

The CDR3 is CASSLRETGWGGIAEAFF. The CDR3 DNA reads as TGTGCCAGCAGCTTAAGGGAGACGGGTTGGGGCGGGATCGCTGAAGCTTTCTTT. This sequence joins TRBV13 and TRBJ1-1; maybe TRBD1 (5 bases). V was shortened by 2 bases and J by 6 bases, with 25 bases between the two germline ends. Germline CDR1 and CDR2: PRHDT and FYEKMQ (reference sequence). The CDR3 length is 18 residues.

The chain combines TRBV4-1 with TRBJ1-2; maybe TRBD1 (5 bases). Trimming removed 0 bases from V and 7 bases from J, with 18 bases in between. Germline V lookup: CDR1 MGHRA, CDR2 YSYEKL. The CDR3 runs 16 residues. This chain's CDR3 is CASSQDMIRGVTGYTF. The CDR3 region has the DNA TGCGCCAGCAGCCAAGATATGATCCGGGGGGTTACTGGCTACACCTTC.

The chain carries TRBV14 and TRBJ2-1, with TRBD2 identical over 7 bases. The junction had 7 bases not matched to a gene; V was cut back by 3 bases and J by 5 bases. Germline CDR1 and CDR2: SGHDN and FVKESK. The CDR3 runs 15 residues. CDR3 protein: CASSQISLADNEQFF. CDR3 coding DNA: TGTGCCAGCAGCCAGATATCCCTAGCGGACAATGAGCAGTTCTTC.

Notes on this clone: Other nucleotide sequences in the sample specify the same CDR3. The genes are TRBV6-6 and TRBJ2-7, with TRBD1 identical over 7 bases. With V trimmed by 6 bases and J by 2 bases, 4 bases remained unmatched. This CDR3 has 13 amino acids. The V gene's germline CDR1 is MNHNY and CDR2 SVGAGI (reference sequence). This CDR3 reads CASSLDRAYEQYF. The CDR3 DNA reads as TGTGCCAGCAGCCTAGACAGGGCCTACGAGCAGTACTTC.

The gene calls are TRBV28 and TRBJ2-2, with D perhaps given as TRBD1 or TRBD2 (7 bases each). CDR1 and CDR2 (germline): MDHEN, SYDVKM. V lost 6 bases and J lost 6, with 20 bases in between. The CDR3 is 16 amino acids. CDR3 amino acids: CASSPDREGHSGELFF. The CDR3 bases are TGTGCCAGCAGCCCCGACAGGGAGGGGCACTCCGGGGAGCTGTTTTTT.

The gene calls are TRBV28 and TRBJ2-3, with no clear D. This CDR3 region has 14 residues. Per the germline V gene, CDR1 is MDHEN and CDR2 is SYDVKM. With 5 bases removed from V and 0 bases from J, the gap between germline ends came to 9 bases. The CDR3, as DNA: TGTGCCAGCAGTGGCCCCACTAGCACAGATACGCAGTATTTT. Translated: CASSGPTSTDTQYF.

The chain uses TRBV9 and TRBJ2-7, with TRBD2 identical over 8 bases. V lost 3 bases and J lost 3; bases outside the gene matches: 8. This CDR3 is built from 15 residues. Germline CDR1 reads SGDLS; CDR2 reads YYNGEE. The chain's CDR3 is CASSAGGQANYEQYF. In nucleotides, the CDR3 is TGTGCCAGCAGCGCGGGGGGGCAGGCTAACTACGAGCAGTACTTC.